The clone carrying this T cell receptor (beta chain) has just a few counts. The time point was: newly diagnosed GD, antithyroid drugs for less than 3 months. PBMCs provided the RNA from which the TCR library was made. This entry belongs to a study of regulatory T cells in long-lasting Graves disease. Relying on iRepertoire HTBI primers and Arm-PCR of CDR3 regions, the team built TCR beta libraries. Each CDR3 protein is one row after TCRdb ran MiXCR on the multiplex PCR reads. The repertoire holds just over 600,000 distinct CDR3 sequences, with roughly 16% as singletons. The sample was also reused in another study, on T cells in Graves' hyperthyroidism and ophthalmopathy.

This TCR derives from a woman in her thirties with Graves disease. This specimen was peripheral blood mononuclear cells (PBMCs), taken at new diagnosis, from a patient treated with antithyroid drugs.

In DNA form, the CDR3 reads TGCAGTGCTAGAGTAGGAACCTACAATGAGCAGTTCTTC. It yields the protein CSARVGTYNEQFF. This chain uses TRBV20-1 with TRBJ2-1, with unresolved D. Germline V CDR1 and CDR2: DFQATT, SNEGSKA (reference sequence). V was clipped by 1 base and J by 2 bases, with 6 bases between them. This CDR3 contains 13 residues.